These T cell receptor beta chains were read from a single sample in a study of T cells after yellow fever vaccination. TCRdb itself ran the 5' RACE reads through MiXCR, one entry per CDR3 protein. The sample records 500,000 to 650,000 distinct CDR3 sequences, around an eighth being singletons. The sequenced sample was PBMCs, obtained on the day of the yellow fever booster vaccination. The receptors come from a young man who received the YFV17D yellow fever vaccine. Each CDR3 is given without its conserved first and last residue.

cdr3_length: 11; v_call: TRBV2; j_call: TRBJ1-1; cdr3_aa: ASNSGAGTEAF
cdr3_length: 11; v_call: TRBV10-3; j_call: TRBJ2-5; cdr3_aa: ASGGPPEETQY
cdr3_length: 12; v_call: TRBV7-2; j_call: TRBJ2-3; cdr3_aa: ASSLDRGRDTQY
cdr3_length: 12; v_call: TRBV4-3; j_call: TRBJ1-1; cdr3_aa: ASSQVFSVTEAF
cdr3_length: 16; v_call: TRBV4-3; j_call: TRBJ2-5; cdr3_aa: ASSQEPSSNLRGGTQY
cdr3_length: 9; v_call: TRBV6-6; j_call: TRBJ2-1; cdr3_aa: ASGPGLQQF
cdr3_length: 14; v_call: TRBV3-1; j_call: TRBJ2-5; cdr3_aa: ASSQSRSSGSETQY
cdr3_length: 14; v_call: TRBV27; j_call: TRBJ1-5; cdr3_aa: ASSPRAPTPNQPQH
cdr3_length: 13; v_call: TRBV6-2/TRBV6-3; j_call: TRBJ2-7; cdr3_aa: ASRPNRLVSYEQY
cdr3_length: 10; v_call: TRBV20-1; j_call: TRBJ1-2; cdr3_aa: SAIDRGYGYT
cdr3_length: 16; v_call: TRBV13; j_call: TRBJ2-1; cdr3_aa: ASSSLRLAGGSDNEQF
cdr3_length: 8; v_call: TRBV7-9; j_call: TRBJ2-1; cdr3_aa: ASSLGQQF
cdr3_length: 12; v_call: TRBV7-2; j_call: TRBJ2-2; cdr3_aa: ASSWTGHTGELF
cdr3_length: 14; v_call: TRBV11-3; j_call: TRBJ2-1; cdr3_aa: ASSPPDSGSRNEQF
cdr3_length: 14; v_call: TRBV7-2; j_call: TRBJ2-7; cdr3_aa: ASSLGRLAGVGEQY
cdr3_length: 13; v_call: TRBV28; j_call: TRBJ1-4; cdr3_aa: ASSQNLGVGEKLF
cdr3_length: 14; v_call: TRBV4-2; j_call: TRBJ2-1; cdr3_aa: ASSQEPSGAHNEQF
cdr3_length: 12; v_call: TRBV6-5; j_call: TRBJ1-1; cdr3_aa: ASSYNRVNTEAF
cdr3_length: 14; v_call: TRBV18; j_call: TRBJ2-7; cdr3_aa: ASSPQSWRDGYEQY
cdr3_length: 14; v_call: TRBV9; j_call: TRBJ2-7; cdr3_aa: ANLPRGGTGVGEQY
cdr3_length: 15; v_call: TRBV7-9; j_call: TRBJ2-1; cdr3_aa: ASSLVSGTSGRSEQF
cdr3_length: 11; v_call: TRBV9; j_call: TRBJ1-3; cdr3_aa: ASATEPGNTIY
cdr3_length: 16; v_call: TRBV4-3; j_call: TRBJ2-5; cdr3_aa: ASSLRLAGVPRGETQY
cdr3_length: 12; v_call: TRBV5-4; j_call: TRBJ2-5; cdr3_aa: ASTSRTGQETQY
cdr3_length: 7; v_call: TRBV7-6; j_call: TRBJ2-7; cdr3_aa: ASLHEQY
cdr3_length: 18; v_call: TRBV5-1; j_call: TRBJ2-3; cdr3_aa: ASSHGLAGGIISSTDTQY
cdr3_length: 12; v_call: TRBV11-2; j_call: TRBJ2-3; cdr3_aa: ASSLAKVTDTQY
cdr3_length: 10; v_call: TRBV7-2; j_call: TRBJ2-1; cdr3_aa: ASSFPGTEQF